This passage covers 7 T cell receptor beta chains from one sample sequenced in a study of shared clonotypes between healthy human individuals. The assay was immunoSEQ multiplex PCR, and TCRdb's table has in-frame clones only and misses some. The data contain 550,000 to 850,000 clones, 55% to 80% of them seen just once; the ten biggest clones take up approximately 2%. The sample comprised memory CD4+ T cells sorted from blood. Subset specified: CD45RA-negative fraction. The receptors here all came from a woman under 40 in good health.

The CDR3 reads CASSAVDRGAGETQYF. The CDR3 bases are TGTGCCAGCAGCGCGGTGGACAGGGGCGCAGGGGAGACCCAGTACTTC. V is TRBV7-9 and J is TRBJ2-5; 9 nucleotides line up with TRBD1. The germline CDR1 and CDR2 sequences are SEHNR and FQNEAQ (reference sequence). The length of the CDR3 is 16 residues. With V trimmed by 5 bases and J by 5 bases, 12 bases remained unmatched.

The chain is built from TRBV6-1 and TRBJ1-5; 10 bases fit TRBD1. The CDR3 has 15 amino acids. Trimming took 4 bases from V and 6 from J; bases not matched to a gene: 6. The V gene's germline CDR1 is MNHNS and CDR2 SASEGT. As DNA, the CDR3 is TGTGCCAGCAGTGGGGGGACAGGGGATAGTCAGCCCCAGCATTTT. It is translated as CASSGGTGDSQPQHF.

The J gene is TRBJ2-1, the V gene TRBV7-9; 8 positions match TRBD2. Trimming at V came to 5 bases and at J to 9 bases, leaving 15 bases not matched to a gene. The length of the CDR3 is 16 residues. CDR1 is SEHNR, CDR2 FQNEAQ, per germline (reference sequence). The CDR3 nucleotides are TGTGCCAGCAGCATAGGACTAGCCCTGAGCGGAGGTGAGCAGTTCTTC. It is translated as CASSIGLALSGGEQFF.

This chain connects TRBV5-5 to TRBJ2-2; 9 bases line up with TRBD2. Germline values: CDR1 SGHKS, CDR2 YYEKEE (reference sequence). The J segment lost 5 bases and the V segment lost 0 bases, leaving 5 bases of the junction unmatched. CDR3 length equals 16 residues. The CDR3 reads CASSLVGTSYTGELFF. CDR3 sequence (DNA): TGTGCCAGCAGCTTGGTAGGGACTAGCTATACCGGGGAGCTGTTTTTT. The full variable domain, completed using reference TRBV5-5 and TRBJ2-2, is DAGVTQSPTHLIKTRGQQVTLRCSPISGHKSVSWYQQVLGQGPQFIFQYYEKEERGRGNFPDRFSARQFPNYSSELNVNALLLGDSALYLCASSLVGTSYTGELFFGEGSRLTVL.

In its sample, this clone was seen many times. The gene calls are TRBV28 and TRBJ1-1; no firm D call. Looked up from germline, CDR1 is MDHEN and CDR2 is SYDVKM. Trimming removed 6 bases at V and 11 bases at J, with 13 bases between. CDR3 size: 11 residues. This CDR3 is CASREREAAFF. The CDR3 bases are TGTGCCAGCAGGGAACGGGAAGCGGCTTTCTTT.

V gene TRBV7-6 combines with J gene TRBJ2-2; tentatively, D is TRBD1 (7 bases). The germline V gene has CDR1 SGHVS and CDR2 FNYEAQ. This CDR3 contains 15 residues. Trimming took 5 bases from V and 4 from J, leaving 14 bases between them. The DNA for the CDR3 is TGTGCCAGCAGCAGGCGACAGGGAGGCACCGGGGAGCTGTTTTTT. Its protein product is CASSRRQGGTGELFF. Based on the CDR3 plus reference TRBV7-6 and TRBJ2-2, the full variable domain is GAGVSQSPRYKVTKRGQDVALRCDPISGHVSLYWYRQALGQGPEFLTYFNYEAQQDKSGLPNDRFSAERPEGSISTLTIQRTEQRDSAMYRCASSRRQGGTGELFFGEGSRLTVL.

This sequence joins TRBV5-1 and TRBJ1-1; unclear D gene. Between the trimmed V and J ends, which lost 0 bases and 2 bases, there was a span of 14 bases. Per the germline V gene, CDR1 is SGHRS and CDR2 is YFSETQ. The CDR3 contains 16 residues. CDR3 sequence (DNA): TGCGCCAGCAGCTTGGGGCTCCGTGAGGTAAACACTGAAGCTTTCTTT. Its protein product is CASSLGLREVNTEAFF.